Sequencing of this T cell receptor (beta chain) was carried out in a study of T cells after yellow fever vaccination. Study findings and constraints: Reappearance after the booster was seen for most primary-vaccination clones, at around 95% CD4 and 88% CD8.

This CDR3 contains 17 residues. CDR1 and CDR2 (germline): MDHEN, SYDVKM. V was cut by 10 bases and J by 6 bases, with 28 bases left in between. A process of 5'RACE template switching, which added a universal primer site and UMIs, was used to make TCR cDNA. MiXCR, applied by TCRdb to the 5' RACE reads, yields one record per CDR3 protein. The table lists about 160,000 distinct CDR3 sequences, approximately 6.8% of them singletons. This clonotype was detected a few times. Its cognate antigen is unknown. The origin of this receptor is a man aged 18 to 29 who received the YFV17D yellow fever vaccine. The chain employs TRBV28 and TRBJ1-5; D remains ambiguous. The source material was CD4+ T cells sorted from PBMCs, sampled 5 to 6 days after the first yellow fever vaccination. CDR3 bases: TGTGCCACCAAGACTGGGGAACTCCCTCTTCGGGGTCAGCCCCAGCATTTT. Amino acids: CATKTGELPLRGQPQHF.